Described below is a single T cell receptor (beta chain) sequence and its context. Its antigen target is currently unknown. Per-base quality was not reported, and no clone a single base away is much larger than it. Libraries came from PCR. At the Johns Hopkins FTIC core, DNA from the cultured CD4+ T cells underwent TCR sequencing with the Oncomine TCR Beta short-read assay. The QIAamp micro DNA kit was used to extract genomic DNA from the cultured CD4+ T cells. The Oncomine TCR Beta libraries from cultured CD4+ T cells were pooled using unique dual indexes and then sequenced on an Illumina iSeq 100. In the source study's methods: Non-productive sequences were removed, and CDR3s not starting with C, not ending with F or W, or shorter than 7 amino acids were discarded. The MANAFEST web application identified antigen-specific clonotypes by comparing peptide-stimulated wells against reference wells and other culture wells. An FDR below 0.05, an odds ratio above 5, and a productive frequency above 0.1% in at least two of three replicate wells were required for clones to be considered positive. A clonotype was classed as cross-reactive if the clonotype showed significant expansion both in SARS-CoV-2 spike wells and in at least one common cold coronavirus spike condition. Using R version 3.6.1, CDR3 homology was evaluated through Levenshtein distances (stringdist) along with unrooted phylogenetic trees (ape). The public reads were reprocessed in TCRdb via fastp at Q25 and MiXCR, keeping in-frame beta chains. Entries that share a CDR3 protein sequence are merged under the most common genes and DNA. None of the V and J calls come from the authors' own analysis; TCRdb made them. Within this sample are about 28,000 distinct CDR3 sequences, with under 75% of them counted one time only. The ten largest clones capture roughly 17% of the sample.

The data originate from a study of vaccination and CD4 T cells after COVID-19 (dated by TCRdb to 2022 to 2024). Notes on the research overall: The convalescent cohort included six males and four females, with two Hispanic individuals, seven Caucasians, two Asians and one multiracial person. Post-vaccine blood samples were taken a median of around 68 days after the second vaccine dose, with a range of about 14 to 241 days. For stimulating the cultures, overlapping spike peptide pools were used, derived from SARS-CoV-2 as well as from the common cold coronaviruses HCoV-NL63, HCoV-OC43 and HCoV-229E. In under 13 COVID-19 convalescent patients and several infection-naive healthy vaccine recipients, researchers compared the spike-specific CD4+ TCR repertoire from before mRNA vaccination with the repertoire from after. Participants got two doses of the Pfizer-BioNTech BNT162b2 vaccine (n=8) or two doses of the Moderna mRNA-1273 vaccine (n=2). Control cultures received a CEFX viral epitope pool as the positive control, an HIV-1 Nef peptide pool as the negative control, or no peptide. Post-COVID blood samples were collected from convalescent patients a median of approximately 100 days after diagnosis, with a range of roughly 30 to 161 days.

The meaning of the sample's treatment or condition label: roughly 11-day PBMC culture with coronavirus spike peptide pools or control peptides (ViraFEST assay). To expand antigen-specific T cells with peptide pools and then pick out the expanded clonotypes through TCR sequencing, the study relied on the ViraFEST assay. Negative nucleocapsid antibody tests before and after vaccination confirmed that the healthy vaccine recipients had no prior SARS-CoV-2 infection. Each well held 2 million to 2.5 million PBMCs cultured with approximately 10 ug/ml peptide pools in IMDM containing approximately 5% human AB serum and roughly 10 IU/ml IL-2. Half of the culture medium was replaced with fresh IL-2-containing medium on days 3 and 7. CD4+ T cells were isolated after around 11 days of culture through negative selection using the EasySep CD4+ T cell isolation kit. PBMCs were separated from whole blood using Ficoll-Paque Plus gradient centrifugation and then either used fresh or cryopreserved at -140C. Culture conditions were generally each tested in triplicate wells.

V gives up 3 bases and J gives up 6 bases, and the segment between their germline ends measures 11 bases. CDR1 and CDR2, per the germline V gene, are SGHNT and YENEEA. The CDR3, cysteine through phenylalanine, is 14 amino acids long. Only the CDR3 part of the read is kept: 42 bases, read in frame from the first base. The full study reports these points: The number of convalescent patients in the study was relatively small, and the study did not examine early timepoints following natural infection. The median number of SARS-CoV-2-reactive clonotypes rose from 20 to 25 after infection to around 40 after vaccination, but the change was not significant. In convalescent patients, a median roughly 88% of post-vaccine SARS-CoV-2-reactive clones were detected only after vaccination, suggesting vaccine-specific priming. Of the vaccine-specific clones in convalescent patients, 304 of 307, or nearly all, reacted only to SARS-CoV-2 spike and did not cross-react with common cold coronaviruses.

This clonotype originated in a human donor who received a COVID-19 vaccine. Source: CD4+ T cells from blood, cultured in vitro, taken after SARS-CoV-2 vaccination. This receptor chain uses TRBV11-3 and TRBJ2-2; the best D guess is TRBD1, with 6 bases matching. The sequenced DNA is TGTGCCAGCAGCTTGAGGGGGTGGGCCGGGGAGCTGTTTTTT. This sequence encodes CASSLRGWAGELFF.